This TCR beta chain was recovered during a study of CD8 T cells in ankylosing spondylitis. Study-wide points: Some motif variants were previously reported in reactive arthritis synovial fluid and blood. Matched synovial fluid from ankylosing spondylitis patients was reported to be enriched for disease-linked clones. Characteristic, it appeared, of ankylosing spondylitis blood was a TCR beta motif of fewer than 10 highly homologous variants.

As for this clonotype: Its antigen is still unknown.

Each TCR beta library was made by quantitative 5'-RACE that incorporated molecular barcodes. Using its own MiXCR run on the 5' RACE reads, TCRdb lists one record per CDR3 protein. The table includes about 450,000 distinct CDR3 sequences, more than 25% detected once. V gave up 3 bases and J gave up 6 bases; unmatched junction bases: 3. This CDR3 comprises 14 residues. Per the germline V gene, CDR1 is KGHSH and CDR2 is LQKENI. The chain links TRBV18 to TRBJ1-4, with 8 bases aligning to TRBD1. The source of this sequence is a male donor with ankylosing spondylitis. The source material was blood, either unsorted or a sorted T cell fraction (not recorded which). CDR3 nucleotides: TGTGCCAGCTCACCCACGACAGGGGATGAAAAACTGTTTTTT. This gives the protein CASSPTTGDEKLFF.